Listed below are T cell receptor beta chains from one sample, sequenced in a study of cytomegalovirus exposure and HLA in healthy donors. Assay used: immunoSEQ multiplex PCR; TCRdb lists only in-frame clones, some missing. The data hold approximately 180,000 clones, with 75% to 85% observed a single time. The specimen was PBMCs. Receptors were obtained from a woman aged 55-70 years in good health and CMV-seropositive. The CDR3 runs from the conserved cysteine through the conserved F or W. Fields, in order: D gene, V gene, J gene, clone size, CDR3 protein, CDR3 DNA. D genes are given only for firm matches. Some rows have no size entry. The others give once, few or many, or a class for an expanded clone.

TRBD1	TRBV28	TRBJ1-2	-	CASSRDREYGYTF	TGTGCCAGCAGTCGGGACAGGGAGTATGGCTACACCTTC
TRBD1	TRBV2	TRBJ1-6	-	CASGTGMGAYNSPLHF	TGTGCCAGCGGGACAGGGATGGGGGCCTATAATTCACCCCTCCACTTT
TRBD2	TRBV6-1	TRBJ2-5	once	CASSRTGGYQETQYF	TGTGCCAGCAGTAGGACGGGGGGATATCAAGAGACCCAGTACTTC
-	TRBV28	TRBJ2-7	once	CASTHTTREQYF	TGTGCCAGCACCCATACGACTCGCGAGCAGTACTTC
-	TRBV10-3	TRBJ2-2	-	CAISVGRGGGELFF	TGTGCCATCAGTGTGGGCAGGGGTGGCGGGGAGCTGTTTTTT
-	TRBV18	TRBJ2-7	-	CASSLREAYEQYF	TGTGCCAGCTCACTCAGGGAAGCCTACGAGCAGTACTTC
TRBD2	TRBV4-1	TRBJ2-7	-	CASSIGTSGVYEQYF	TGCGCCAGCAGCATTGGGACTAGCGGGGTGTACGAGCAGTACTTC
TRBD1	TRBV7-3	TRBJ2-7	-	CASSKDPGQGSYEQYF	TGTGCCAGCAGCAAGGATCCGGGACAGGGGAGTTACGAGCAGTACTTC
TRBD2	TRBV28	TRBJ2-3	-	CASSSPQGGEGTDTQYF	TGTGCCAGCAGTTCCCCCCAGGGAGGGGAGGGCACAGATACGCAGTATTTT
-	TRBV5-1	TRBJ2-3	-	CASSLAGHPGDTQYF	TGCGCCAGCAGCTTGGCGGGACACCCCGGGGATACGCAGTATTTT